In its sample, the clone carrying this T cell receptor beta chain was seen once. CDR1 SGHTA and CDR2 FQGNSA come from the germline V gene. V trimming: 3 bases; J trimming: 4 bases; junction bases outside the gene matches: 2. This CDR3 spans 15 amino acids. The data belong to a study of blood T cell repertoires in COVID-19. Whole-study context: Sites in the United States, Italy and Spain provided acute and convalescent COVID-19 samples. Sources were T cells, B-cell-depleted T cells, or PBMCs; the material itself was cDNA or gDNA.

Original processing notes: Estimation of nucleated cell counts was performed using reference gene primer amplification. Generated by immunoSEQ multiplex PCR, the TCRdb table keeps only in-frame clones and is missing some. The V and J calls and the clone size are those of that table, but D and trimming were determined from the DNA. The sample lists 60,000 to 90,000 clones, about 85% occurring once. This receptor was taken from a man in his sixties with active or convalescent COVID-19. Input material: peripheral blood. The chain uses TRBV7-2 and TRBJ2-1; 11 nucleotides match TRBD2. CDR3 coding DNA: TGTGCCAGCAGCTTTAGCGGGGGGGAATACAATGAGCAGTTCTTC. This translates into CASSFSGGEYNEQFF.